Included here is one TCR beta chain sequence, with context. Its antigen is currently unknown. This entry is derived from a study of shared clonotypes between healthy human individuals. The study's findings and limits: The study's rarefaction showed incomplete sorted-subset sequencing despite large depth.

Every subset's genomic DNA went evenly onto several immunoSEQ plates. Clones were sequenced by immunoSEQ multiplex PCR, and TCRdb holds only the in-frame ones, with some missing. This table holds roughly 2.2 million clones, 90% to 95% found once. The CDR3 is 13 residues long. Looked up from germline, CDR1 is MDHEN and CDR2 is SYDVKM. Unmatched junction bases numbered 5, after V lost 10 bases and J lost 1 base. Sample: naive CD4+ T cells from PBMCs. Documented subset: CD45RA+ positively selected. The gene calls are TRBV28 and TRBJ2-3; TRBD1 matches at 7 bases. The receptor was derived from a man younger than 35 in good health. Some clones in this sample may be carry-over from other donors' samples. This CDR3 is CATRQGGTDTQYF. CDR3 nucleotides: TGTGCCACCAGACAGGGTGGCACAGATACGCAGTATTTT.